The T cell receptor beta chain under discussion was sequenced for a study of blood T cell repertoires in COVID-19. About the research overall: Italy, Spain and the United States were the sources of the convalescent and acute COVID-19 samples. The cDNA or gDNA used as material had been derived from T cells, B-cell-depleted T cells, or PBMCs.

This clone has only a few counts. Patients at the Seattle site were enrolled during active infection and followed longitudinally. In the authors' workflow: Quantification of nucleated cells was approximated via reference gene primer amplification. Sequencing was performed with immunoSEQ multiplex PCR; in TCRdb, only in-frame clones are kept and a portion is missing. D and trimming come from the DNA, and the V and J calls and clone size come from that table. Of about 350,000 clones listed, about 89% are singletons. The germline gives CDR1 LNHDA, CDR2 SQIVND (reference sequence). The CDR3 loop spans 18 amino acids. V gave up 4 bases and J gave up 8 bases; unmatched junction bases: 16.

The TCR sequence derives from a woman aged 50 to 65 with COVID-19, enrolled during active disease. The specimen sequenced was peripheral blood. The genes are TRBV19 and TRBJ1-4; 10 nucleotides match TRBD1. The CDR3 nucleotides read TGTGCCAGTAGTAAATACGTCCCGGGACAGGGGCCCGCGGAAAAACTGTTTTTT. Amino acid sequence: CASSKYVPGQGPAEKLFF.